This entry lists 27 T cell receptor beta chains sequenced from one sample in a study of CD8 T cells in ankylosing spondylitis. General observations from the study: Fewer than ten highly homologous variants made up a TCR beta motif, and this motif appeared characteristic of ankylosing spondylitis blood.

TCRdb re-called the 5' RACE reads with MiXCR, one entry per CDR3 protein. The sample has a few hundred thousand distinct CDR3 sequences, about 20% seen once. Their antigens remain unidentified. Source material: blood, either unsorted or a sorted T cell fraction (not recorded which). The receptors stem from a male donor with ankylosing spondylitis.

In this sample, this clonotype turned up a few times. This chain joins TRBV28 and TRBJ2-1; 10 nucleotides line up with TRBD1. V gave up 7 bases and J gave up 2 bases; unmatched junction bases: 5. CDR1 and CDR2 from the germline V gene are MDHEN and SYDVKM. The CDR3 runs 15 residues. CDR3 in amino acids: CASNPGQGAYNEQFF. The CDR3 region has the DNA TGTGCCAGCAACCCCGGACAGGGGGCCTACAATGAGCAGTTCTTC.

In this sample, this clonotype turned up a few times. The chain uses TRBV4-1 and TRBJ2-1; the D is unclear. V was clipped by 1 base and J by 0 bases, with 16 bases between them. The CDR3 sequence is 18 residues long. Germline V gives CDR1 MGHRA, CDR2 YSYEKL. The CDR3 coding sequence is TGCGCCAGCAGCCAAGGAATCTTGAGGCTCCCCTCCTACAATGAGCAGTTCTTC. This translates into CASSQGILRLPSYNEQFF.

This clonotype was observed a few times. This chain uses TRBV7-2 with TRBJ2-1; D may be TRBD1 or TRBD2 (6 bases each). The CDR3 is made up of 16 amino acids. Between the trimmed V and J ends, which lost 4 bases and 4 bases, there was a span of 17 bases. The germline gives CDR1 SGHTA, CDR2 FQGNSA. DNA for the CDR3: TGTGCCAGCAGCTCCTCGAGGGGGGATTTTTACAATGAGCAGTTCTTC. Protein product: CASSSSRGDFYNEQFF.

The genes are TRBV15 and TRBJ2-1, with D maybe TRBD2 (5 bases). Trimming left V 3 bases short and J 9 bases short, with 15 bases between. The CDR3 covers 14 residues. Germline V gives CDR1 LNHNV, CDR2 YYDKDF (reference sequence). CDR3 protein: CATSRAGVSGEQFF. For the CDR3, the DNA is TGTGCCACCAGCAGGGCCGGGGTCTCGGGTGAGCAGTTCTTC.

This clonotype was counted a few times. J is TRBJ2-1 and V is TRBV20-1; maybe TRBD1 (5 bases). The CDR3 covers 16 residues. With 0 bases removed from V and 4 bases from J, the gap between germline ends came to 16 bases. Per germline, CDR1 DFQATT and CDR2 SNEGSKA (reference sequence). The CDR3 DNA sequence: TGCAGTGCTAGAGATAACTACAGGTTCCAGTACAATGAGCAGTTCTTC. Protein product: CSARDNYRFQYNEQFF.

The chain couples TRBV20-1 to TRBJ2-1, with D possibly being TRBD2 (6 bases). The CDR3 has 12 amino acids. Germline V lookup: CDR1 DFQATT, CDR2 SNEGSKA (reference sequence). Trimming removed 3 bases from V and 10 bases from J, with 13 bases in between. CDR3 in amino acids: CSASKNRGEQFF. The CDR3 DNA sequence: TGCAGTGCTAGTAAGAACCGGGGGGAGCAGTTCTTC.

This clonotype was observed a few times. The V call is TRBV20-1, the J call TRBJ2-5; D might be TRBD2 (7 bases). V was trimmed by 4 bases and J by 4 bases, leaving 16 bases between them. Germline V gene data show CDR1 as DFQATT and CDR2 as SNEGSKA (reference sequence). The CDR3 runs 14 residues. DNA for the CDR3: TGCAGTGCTACCCTTTGGGGGGGCGCAGAGACCCAGTACTTC. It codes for CSATLWGGAETQYF.

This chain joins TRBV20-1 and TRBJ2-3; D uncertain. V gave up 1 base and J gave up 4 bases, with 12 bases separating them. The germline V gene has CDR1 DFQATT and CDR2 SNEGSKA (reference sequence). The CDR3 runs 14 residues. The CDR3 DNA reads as TGCAGTGCTAGAGTTCATGAGAGCTCAGATACGCAGTATTTT. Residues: CSARVHESSDTQYF.

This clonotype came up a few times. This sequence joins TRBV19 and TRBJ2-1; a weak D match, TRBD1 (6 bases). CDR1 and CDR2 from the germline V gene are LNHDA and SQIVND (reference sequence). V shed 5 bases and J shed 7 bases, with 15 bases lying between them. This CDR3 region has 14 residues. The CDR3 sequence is CASSEKNRENEQFF. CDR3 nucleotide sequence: TGTGCCAGTAGTGAGAAAAACAGGGAAAATGAGCAGTTCTTC. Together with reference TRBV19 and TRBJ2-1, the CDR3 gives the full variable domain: DGGITQSPKYLFRKEGQNVTLSCEQNLNHDAMYWYRQDPGQGLRLIYYSQIVNDFQKGDIAEGYSVSREKKESFPLTVTSAQKNPTAFYLCASSEKNRENEQFFGPGTRLTVL.

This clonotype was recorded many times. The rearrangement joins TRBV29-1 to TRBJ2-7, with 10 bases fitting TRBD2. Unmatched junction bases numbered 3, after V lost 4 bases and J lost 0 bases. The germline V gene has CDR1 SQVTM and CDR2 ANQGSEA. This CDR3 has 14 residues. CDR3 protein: CSVGIAGGSYEQYF. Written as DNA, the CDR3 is TGCAGCGTTGGAATAGCGGGAGGCTCCTACGAGCAGTACTTC.

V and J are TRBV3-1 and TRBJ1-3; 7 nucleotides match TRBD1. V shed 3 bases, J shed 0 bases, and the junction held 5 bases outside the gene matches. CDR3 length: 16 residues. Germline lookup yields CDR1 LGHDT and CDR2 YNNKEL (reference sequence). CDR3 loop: CASSQKRQGSGNTIYF. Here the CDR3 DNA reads TGTGCCAGCAGCCAGAAACGACAGGGCTCTGGAAACACCATATATTTT.

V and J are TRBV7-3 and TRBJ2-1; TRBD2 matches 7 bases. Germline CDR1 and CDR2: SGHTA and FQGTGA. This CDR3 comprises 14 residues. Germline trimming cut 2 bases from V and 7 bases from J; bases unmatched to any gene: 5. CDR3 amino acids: CASSLLSGKNEQFF. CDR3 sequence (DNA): TGTGCCAGCAGCTTACTCAGCGGGAAAAATGAGCAGTTCTTC.

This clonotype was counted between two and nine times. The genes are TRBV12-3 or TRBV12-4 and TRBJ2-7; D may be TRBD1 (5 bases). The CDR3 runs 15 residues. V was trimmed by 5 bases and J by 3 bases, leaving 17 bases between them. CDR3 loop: CASSADTHTGYEQYF. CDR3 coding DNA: TGTGCCAGCAGTGCGGACACCCATACAGGCTACGAGCAGTACTTC.

The CDR3 DNA is TGTGCCAGCAGGCTCCTTTCGGAGGGGGAGACCCAGTACTTC. This encodes CASRLLSEGETQYF. The chain combines TRBV12-3 or TRBV12-4 with TRBJ2-5; a weak D match, TRBD2 (6 bases). This CDR3 comprises 14 residues. Trimming removed 6 bases at V and 5 bases at J, with 16 bases between.

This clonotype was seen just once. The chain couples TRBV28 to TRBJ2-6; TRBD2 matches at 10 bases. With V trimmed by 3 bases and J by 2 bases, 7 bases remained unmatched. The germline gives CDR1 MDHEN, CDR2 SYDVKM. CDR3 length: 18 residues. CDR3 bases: TGTGCCAGCAGTTTCGTCATAGCGGGAGGAGCTGGGGCCAACGTCCTGACTTTC. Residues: CASSFVIAGGAGANVLTF.

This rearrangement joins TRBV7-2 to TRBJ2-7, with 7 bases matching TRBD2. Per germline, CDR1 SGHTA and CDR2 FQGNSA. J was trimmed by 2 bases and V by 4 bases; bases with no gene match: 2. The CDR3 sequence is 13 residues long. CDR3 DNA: TGTGCCAGCAGCTGGGAGGGAGCCTACGAGCAGTACTTC. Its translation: CASSWEGAYEQYF.

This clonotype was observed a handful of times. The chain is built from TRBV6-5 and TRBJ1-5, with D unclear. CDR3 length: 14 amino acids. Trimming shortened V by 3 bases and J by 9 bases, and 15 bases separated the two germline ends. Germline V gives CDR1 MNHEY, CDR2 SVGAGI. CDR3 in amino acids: CASSYDPLNAPQHF. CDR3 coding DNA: TGTGCCAGCAGTTATGACCCATTGAATGCGCCCCAGCATTTT.

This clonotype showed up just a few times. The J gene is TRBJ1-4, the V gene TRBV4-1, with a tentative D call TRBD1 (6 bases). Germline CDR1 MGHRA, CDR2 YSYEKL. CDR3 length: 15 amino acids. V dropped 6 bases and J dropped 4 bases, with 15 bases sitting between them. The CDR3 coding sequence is TGCGCCAGCAGTAGAGACAGGACCCATAATGAAAAACTGTTTTTT. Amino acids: CASSRDRTHNEKLFF.

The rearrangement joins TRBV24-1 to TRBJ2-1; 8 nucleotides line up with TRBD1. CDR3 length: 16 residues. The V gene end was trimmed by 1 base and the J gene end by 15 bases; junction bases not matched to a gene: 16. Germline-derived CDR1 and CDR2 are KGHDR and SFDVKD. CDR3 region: CATSDFRTGQMERRFF. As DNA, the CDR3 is TGTGCCACCAGTGATTTCCGGACAGGGCAGATGGAGAGGCGGTTCTTC.

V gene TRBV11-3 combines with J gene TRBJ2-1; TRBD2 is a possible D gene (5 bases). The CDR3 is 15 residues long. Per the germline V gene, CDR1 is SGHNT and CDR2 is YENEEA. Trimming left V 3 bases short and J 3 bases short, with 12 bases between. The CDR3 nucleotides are TGTGCCAGCAGCTTCGGCGGGCCAAACTACAATGAGCAGTTCTTC. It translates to CASSFGGPNYNEQFF. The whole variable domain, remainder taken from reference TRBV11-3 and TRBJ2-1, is EAGVVQSPRYKIIEKKQPVAFWCNPISGHNTLYWYLQNLGQGPELLIRYENEEAVDDSQLPKDRFSAERLKGVDSTLKIQPAELGDSAVYLCASSFGGPNYNEQFFGPGTRLTVL.

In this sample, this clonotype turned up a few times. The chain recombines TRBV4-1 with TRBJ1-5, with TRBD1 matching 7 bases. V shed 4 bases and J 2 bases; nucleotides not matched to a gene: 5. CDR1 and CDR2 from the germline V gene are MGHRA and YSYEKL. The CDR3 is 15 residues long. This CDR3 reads CASSRNRGGNQPQHF. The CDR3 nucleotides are TGCGCCAGCAGCCGGAACAGGGGAGGCAATCAGCCCCAGCATTTT.

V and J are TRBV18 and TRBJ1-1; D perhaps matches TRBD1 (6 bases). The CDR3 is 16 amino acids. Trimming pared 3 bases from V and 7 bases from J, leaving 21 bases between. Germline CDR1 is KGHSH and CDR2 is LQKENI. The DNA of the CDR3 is TGTGCCAGCTCACCGGCCCGACAGGACGTGGGGCATGAAGCTTTCTTT. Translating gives CASSPARQDVGHEAFF.

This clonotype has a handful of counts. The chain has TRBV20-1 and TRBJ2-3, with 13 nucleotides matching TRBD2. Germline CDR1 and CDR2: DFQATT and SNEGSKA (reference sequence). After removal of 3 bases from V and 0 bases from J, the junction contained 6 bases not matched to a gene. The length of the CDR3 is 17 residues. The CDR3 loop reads CSARILAGGPSTDTQYF. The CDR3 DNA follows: TGCAGTGCTAGGATACTAGCGGGAGGGCCGAGCACAGATACGCAGTATTTT.

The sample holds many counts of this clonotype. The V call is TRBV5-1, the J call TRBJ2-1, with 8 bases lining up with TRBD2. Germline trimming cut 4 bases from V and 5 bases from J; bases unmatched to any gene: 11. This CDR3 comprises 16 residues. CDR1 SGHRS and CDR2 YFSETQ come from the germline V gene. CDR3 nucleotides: TGCGCCAGCAGCCTAAATCCGGGACTAGGAGACAATGAGCAGTTCTTC. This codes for CASSLNPGLGDNEQFF. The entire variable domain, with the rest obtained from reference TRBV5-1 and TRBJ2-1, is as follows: KAGVTQTPRYLIKTRGQQVTLSCSPISGHRSVSWYQQTPGQGLQFLFEYFSETQRNKGNFPGRFSGRQFSNSRSEMNVSTLELGDSALYLCASSLNPGLGDNEQFFGPGTRLTVL.

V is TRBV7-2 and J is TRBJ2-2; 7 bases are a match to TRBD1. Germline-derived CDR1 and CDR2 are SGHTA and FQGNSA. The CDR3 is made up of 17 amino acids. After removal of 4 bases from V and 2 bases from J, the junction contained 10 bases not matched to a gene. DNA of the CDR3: TGTGCCAGCAGCTCTCGTAACAGGGGAATTAACACCGGGGAGCTGTTTTTT. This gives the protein CASSSRNRGINTGELFF.

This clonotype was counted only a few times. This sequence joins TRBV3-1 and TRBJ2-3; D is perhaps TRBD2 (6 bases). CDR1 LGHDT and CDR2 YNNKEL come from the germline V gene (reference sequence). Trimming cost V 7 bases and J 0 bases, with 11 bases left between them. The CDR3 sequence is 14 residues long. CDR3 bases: TGTGCCAGCACCCGGGACTTTAGCACAGATACGCAGTATTTT. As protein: CASTRDFSTDTQYF.

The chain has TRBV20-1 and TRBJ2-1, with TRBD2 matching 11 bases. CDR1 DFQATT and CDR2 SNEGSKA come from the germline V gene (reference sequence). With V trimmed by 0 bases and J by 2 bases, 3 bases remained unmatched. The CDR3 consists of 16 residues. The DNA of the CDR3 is TGCAGTGCTAGAGATGATAGCGGGAGGGCCTACAATGAGCAGTTCTTC. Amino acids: CSARDDSGRAYNEQFF.